This TCR beta chain was recovered during a study of neoadjuvant anti-PD-1 for oral cavity cancer. In the study overall: Patients mostly received three to four biweekly nivolumab doses at 3 mg/kg before surgery. Patients without progression received a fourth nivolumab dose around day 43, then surgical resection on days 50-56.

The patients had HPV-negative, locally advanced oral cavity squamous cell carcinoma. No culture or expansion preceded analysis of these blood cells. The table came from immunoSEQ multiplex PCR; TCRdb's copy has only in-frame clones and leaves some out. The data contain several thousand clones, 76% of them singletons. Trimming left V 1 base short and J 4 bases short, with 8 bases between. Looked up from germline, CDR1 is SGHNT and CDR2 is YYREEE (reference sequence). This CDR3 is 13 amino acids long. The chain employs TRBV5-4 and TRBJ1-1; D not certain. The material was PBMCs, obtained before nivolumab (anti-PD-1) treatment. The receptor was isolated from a person between 40 and 80 years old with oral cavity squamous cell carcinoma. CDR3 DNA: TGTGCCAGCAGCTTGTCAACAGTCACTGAAGCTTTCTTT. Encoded protein: CASSLSTVTEAFF.